Included here is one TCR beta chain sequence, with context. Its antigen is still unknown. The sample comes from a study of T-cell reconstitution after alpha-beta-depleted transplantation in children. The authors prepared the TCRbeta library with unique molecular identifiers. A single record per CDR3 protein comes from TCRdb applying MiXCR to the PCR reads. The sample contains roughly 100,000 distinct CDR3 sequences, about 7.5% of which appear only once. Whole-study results and caveats: T-cell numbers and diversity, one year after transplant, stemmed largely from T cells that were newly produced.

V dropped 0 bases and J dropped 0 bases, with 15 bases sitting between them. CDR1 and CDR2 (germline): LGHDT, YNNKEL (reference sequence). The CDR3 loop spans 18 amino acids. The chain couples TRBV3-1 to TRBJ2-1, with D tentatively TRBD2 (6 bases). Specimen: PBMCs, collected before TCRalphabeta/CD19-depleted stem cell transplant. The sequence came from a boy aged 2-9 years with acute lymphoblastic leukemia, due to receive a stem cell transplant. The CDR3 DNA is TGTGCCAGCAGCCAAGACGGAGGGCGGGGAAGCTCCTACAATGAGCAGTTCTTC. It is translated as CASSQDGGRGSSYNEQFF.